This T cell receptor (beta chain) was obtained from a study of cytomegalovirus exposure and HLA in healthy donors. Use of 60 Vbeta and 13 Jbeta primers characterized the PCR. The table came from immunoSEQ multiplex PCR; TCRdb's copy has only in-frame clones and leaves some out. The repertoire has about 110,000 clones, around 64% of them found once; the top ten carry 2% to 2.5%. The length of the CDR3 is 13 residues. In germline, CDR1 is SQVTM, CDR2 ANQGSEA. This TCR was sampled from a woman in her twenties or thirties in good health and CMV-seronegative. The genes are TRBV29-1 and TRBJ2-5; D possibly corresponds to TRBD2 (7 bases). With the DNA end fitting TRBJ2-7 better, the J assignment may be wrong. The sample consisted of PBMCs. This CDR3 reads CSAGGGERYEQYF. Here the CDR3 DNA reads TGCAGCGCCGGAGGGGGGGAGCGGTACGAGCAGTACTTC.